This TCR beta chain comes out of a study of shared clonotypes between healthy human individuals. Overall study context: The study drew on two women and three men aged 18 to 49 as donors. Regarding the study as a whole: It was anticipated that sequencing depth would influence how many clonotypes donors shared.

Samples underwent the assay at deep level. The material for each subset, its genomic DNA, was split evenly across several immunoSEQ plates. The protocol was immunoSEQ multiplex PCR, while the TCRdb copy is restricted to in-frame clones and leaves out a portion. Of about 490,000 clones in the sample, approximately 78% were seen once. As to this clone: Its target is unknown.

This TCR came from a middle-aged woman in good health. Some clones in this sample may be carry-over from other donors' samples. Sequenced input: PBMCs.

The CDR3 coding sequence is TGTGCCAGCAGTTACTGGAATACACAGGGAAACTATGGCTACACCTTC. Protein sequence: CASSYWNTQGNYGYTF. The V and J genes are TRBV6-5 and TRBJ1-2, with D maybe TRBD1 (6 bases). CDR1 is MNHEY and CDR2 is SVGAGI in the germline V gene. The V end lost 1 base, the J end lost 2 bases, and 14 bases lay between the germline ends. The CDR3 runs 16 residues.